The clone carrying this TCR beta chain was recorded a few times. The antigen is undetermined. Through a sample-barcoded 5' primer and a J-beta primer mix, a second PCR was run for 7 to 11 cycles. TCRdb called the 5' RACE reads again in MiXCR, with one record for every CDR3 protein. The top ten hold about 3.6% of the sample, which has hundreds of thousands of distinct CDR3 sequences, roughly 20% seen once. The data belong to a study of blood T cells in healthy people across ages. CDR3 length: 14 residues. Germline values: CDR1 SGHRS, CDR2 YFSETQ. Study-level points and caveats: Older age went with lower TCR beta diversity per million T cells, in a roughly linear way.

This receptor was obtained from a man in his 70s in good health. The V and J genes are TRBV5-1 and TRBJ2-5, with 13 positions matching TRBD2. The last part of the DNA fits TRBJ2-7 better; the J call may be wrong. Sample: blood. The CDR3 here is CASRRTSGRYEQYF. CDR3 DNA: TGCGCCAGCAGACGGACTAGCGGGAGATACGAGCAGTACTTC.